Each of the 30 T cell receptor beta chains below was sequenced from the same sample in a study of shared clonotypes between healthy human individuals. Repertoires were generated with immunoSEQ multiplex PCR, while TCRdb's copy carries only in-frame clones and drops some. The table has about 490,000 clones, over 60% seen once; the top ten hold about an eighth. The sample comprised PBMCs. The origin of the receptors is a woman aged 40 to 49 in good health. Some clones in this sample may be carry-over from other donors' samples.

As to this clone: It is likely a read error: a sequence one base away is far more abundant. The chain uses TRBV30 and TRBJ2-7, with TRBD2 as a possible D gene (5 bases). This CDR3 comprises 13 residues. Germline V gene lookup returns CDR1 GTSNPN and CDR2 SVGIG (reference sequence). V dropped 2 bases and J dropped 12 bases, with 20 bases sitting between them. The CDR3 region has the DNA TGTGCCTGGAGTATGCGGGCGGAGCCGTTTGCGTACTTC. Encoded protein: CAWSMRAEPFAYF.

This sequence joins TRBV9 and TRBJ2-7; 8 positions match TRBD2. Germline trimming cut 0 bases from V and 3 bases from J; bases unmatched to any gene: 2. CDR1 and CDR2 from the germline V gene are SGDLS and YYNGEE. This CDR3 contains 14 residues. CDR3 sequence reads: CASSVDSGSYEQYF. The CDR3 DNA reads as TGTGCCAGCAGCGTAGACAGCGGGAGCTACGAGCAGTACTTC.

This clone was detected only a few times. This chain uses TRBV4-3 with TRBJ1-5, with unresolved D. The CDR3 loop spans 15 amino acids. V was shortened by 0 bases and J by 4 bases, with 10 bases between the two germline ends. Germline V CDR1 and CDR2: LGHNA, YSLEER. The CDR3 spells CASSQDRSFNQPQHF. As DNA, the CDR3 is TGCGCCAGCAGCCAAGATCGGTCCTTTAATCAGCCCCAGCATTTT.

This clone occurred a few times. The chain has TRBV28 and TRBJ2-7; D gene unclear. V lost 3 bases and J 2 bases, leaving 8 bases between the germline ends. The CDR3 length is 13 residues. Germline loops: CDR1 MDHEN, CDR2 SYDVKM. The CDR3 protein is CASSFMGTYEQYF. The DNA for the CDR3 is TGTGCCAGCAGTTTTATGGGTACCTACGAGCAGTACTTC.

This chain joins TRBV5-1 and TRBJ2-7; D might be TRBD1 (6 bases). This CDR3 has 15 amino acids. Trimming stripped 0 bases from V and 3 bases from J, with 13 bases between. CDR1 and CDR2 from the germline V gene are SGHRS and YFSETQ. The CDR3 protein is CASSLDRAEFYEQYF. For the CDR3, the DNA is TGCGCCAGCAGCTTGGACAGGGCGGAATTCTACGAGCAGTACTTC. The variable domain in full, completed from reference TRBV5-1 and TRBJ2-7, reads KAGVTQTPRYLIKTRGQQVTLSCSPISGHRSVSWYQQTPGQGLQFLFEYFSETQRNKGNFPGRFSGRQFSNSRSEMNVSTLELGDSALYLCASSLDRAEFYEQYFGPGTRLTVT.

This clone was detected a few times. The chain joins TRBV27 to TRBJ2-7; possible D gene TRBD1, 5 bases. The CDR3 spans 11 residues. The V end lost 5 bases, the J end lost 7 bases, and 9 bases lay between the germline ends. Germline V gene data show CDR1 as MNHEY and CDR2 as SMNVEV (reference sequence). The CDR3 loop is CASSQGWEQYF. CDR3 nucleotides: TGTGCCAGCAGTCAGGGTTGGGAGCAGTACTTC.

V and J are TRBV9 and TRBJ1-2; D gene unclear. The length of the CDR3 is 15 residues. Germline-derived CDR1 and CDR2 are SGDLS and YYNGEE. V was shortened by 0 bases and J by 4 bases, with 13 bases between the two germline ends. As DNA, the CDR3 is TGTGCCAGCAGCGTAGCTTTGCAGAGTAGCTATGGCTACACCTTC. It is translated as CASSVALQSSYGYTF.

The rearrangement uses TRBV27 and TRBJ2-3; tentatively, D is TRBD2 (5 bases). The germline V gene encodes CDR1 MNHEY and CDR2 SMNVEV (reference sequence). The CDR3 consists of 16 residues. Between the trimmed V and J ends, which lost 3 bases and 1 base, there was a span of 14 bases. The CDR3 sequence is CASSLRANWGTDTQYF. In DNA form, the CDR3 reads TGTGCCAGCAGTTTGAGGGCGAATTGGGGCACAGATACGCAGTATTTT.

The chain links TRBV7-2 to TRBJ2-1; no reliable D call. Between the trimmed V and J ends, which lost 5 bases and 12 bases, there was a span of 11 bases. The CDR3 contains 11 residues. Per the germline V gene, CDR1 is SGHTA and CDR2 is FQGNSA. CDR3 in amino acids: CASSPFLGQFF. The CDR3, as DNA: TGTGCCAGCAGCCCCTTCCTTGGGCAGTTCTTC.

In the case of this clone: This sequence is one base from a far larger clone and is likely a read error. The genes are TRBV6-4 and TRBJ2-6; a weak D match, TRBD1 (7 bases). Germline loops: CDR1 MRHNA, CDR2 SNTAGT. V was clipped by 4 bases and J by 3 bases, with 19 bases between them. The CDR3 is 18 residues long. The DNA for the CDR3 is TGTGCCAGCAGTGGGGCGGCAGGGGGAGGCTTTGGGGCCAACGTCCTGACTTTC. It translates to CASSGAAGGGFGANVLTF.

V usage is TRBV5-1 and J usage is TRBJ2-1, with D possibly being TRBD2 (6 bases). The V gene's germline CDR1 is SGHRS and CDR2 YFSETQ. Between the trimmed V and J ends, which lost 1 base and 4 bases, there was a span of 9 bases. The CDR3 totals 14 residues. The CDR3 loop reads CASSLKTRYNEQFF. The DNA for the CDR3 is TGCGCCAGCAGCTTGAAGACTAGATACAATGAGCAGTTCTTC.

The V gene is TRBV7-9, the J gene TRBJ2-3, with TRBD2 matching over 8 bases. The CDR3 totals 16 residues. CDR1 and CDR2 (germline): SEHNR, FQNEAQ (reference sequence). V shed 5 bases and J 0 bases; nucleotides not matched to a gene: 7. The CDR3 here is CASSDPAGGSTDTQYF. In nucleotides, the CDR3 is TGTGCCAGCAGCGACCCTGCGGGGGGCAGCACAGATACGCAGTATTTT. Complete variable domain (other parts from reference TRBV7-9 and TRBJ2-3): DTGVSQNPRHKITKRGQNVTFRCDPISEHNRLYWYRQTLGQGPEFLTYFQNEAQLEKSRLLSDRFSAERPKGSFSTLEIQRTEQGDSAMYLCASSDPAGGSTDTQYFGPGTRLTVL.

V and J are TRBV2 and TRBJ1-3; 7 bases are a match to TRBD1. J gave up 4 bases and V 8 bases, and 8 bases lay outside the gene matches. The CDR3 sequence is 14 residues long. Looked up from germline, CDR1 is SNHLY and CDR2 is FYNNEI. The chain's CDR3 is CASSGQNKGNTIYF. The CDR3 DNA follows: TGTGCCAGCTCGGGACAGAACAAGGGAAACACCATATATTTT.

The CDR3: CASSLPGTGGSGNTIYF. CDR3 DNA sequence: TGTGCCAGCAGTCTCCCCGGGACAGGGGGCTCTGGAAACACCATATATTTT. The rearrangement uses TRBV28 and TRBJ1-3, with 11 bases matching TRBD1. This CDR3 spans 17 amino acids. CDR1 and CDR2 (germline): MDHEN, SYDVKM. J was trimmed by 0 bases and V by 5 bases; bases with no gene match: 6.

The rearrangement links TRBV4-1 to TRBJ2-2, with unresolved D. Trimming shortened V by 4 bases and J by 2 bases, and 2 bases separated the two germline ends. The CDR3 runs 12 residues. Germline CDR1 MGHRA, CDR2 YSYEKL. The CDR3 nucleotides read TGCGCCAGCAGCCCCAACACCGGGGAGCTGTTTTTT. This translates into CASSPNTGELFF.

The rearrangement joins TRBV6-6 to TRBJ2-3; tentatively, D is TRBD2 (5 bases). V was trimmed by 6 bases and J by 4 bases, leaving 14 bases between them. The CDR3 extends over 14 amino acids. Germline V gene data show CDR1 as MNHNY and CDR2 as SVGAGI (reference sequence). The CDR3 sequence: CASRSSHAADTQYF. Here the CDR3 DNA reads TGTGCCAGCAGGTCTAGCCACGCCGCAGATACGCAGTATTTT.

This clone was detected many times. The rearrangement links TRBV15 to TRBJ2-7; the match to TRBD1 covers 8 bases. The CDR3 is 16 residues long. Trimming took 0 bases from V and 2 from J; bases not matched to a gene: 6. Germline loops: CDR1 LNHNV, CDR2 YYDKDF (reference sequence). DNA for the CDR3: TGTGCCACCAGCAGAGAAAGGGACAGGTTCACCTACGAGCAGTACTTC. This sequence encodes CATSRERDRFTYEQYF. The full variable domain, its missing parts supplied by reference TRBV15 and TRBJ2-7, is DAMVIQNPRYQVTQFGKPVTLSCSQTLNHNVMYWYQQKSSQAPKLLFHYYDKDFNNEADTPDNFQSRRPNTSFCFLDIRSPGLGDTAMYLCATSRERDRFTYEQYFGPGTRLTVT.

In this sample, this clone turned up a few times. The chain recombines TRBV28 with TRBJ1-6, with TRBD1 as a possible D gene (6 bases). The CDR3 spans 14 residues. Trimming removed 2 bases from V and 6 bases from J, with 8 bases in between. Germline-derived CDR1 and CDR2 are MDHEN and SYDVKM. This chain's CDR3 is CASSLGQSNSPLHF. The CDR3 DNA reads as TGTGCCAGCAGTTTAGGACAGAGTAATTCACCCCTCCACTTT.

The rearrangement uses TRBV5-6 and TRBJ2-3; the match to TRBD2 covers 8 bases. The CDR3 has 16 residues. With V trimmed by 0 bases and J by 4 bases, 7 bases remained unmatched. The germline V gene has CDR1 SGHDT and CDR2 YYEEEE. The CDR3: CASSLEMAGGPDTQYF. Here the CDR3 DNA reads TGTGCCAGCAGCTTGGAAATGGCGGGAGGCCCAGATACGCAGTATTTT.

The chain is built from TRBV2 and TRBJ2-7, with D perhaps matching TRBD1 (5 bases). The ends were cut back, 6 bases at V and 2 bases at J, with 11 bases in the middle. The CDR3 sequence is 13 residues long. The germline CDR1 and CDR2 sequences are SNHLY and FYNNEI. The CDR3 DNA sequence: TGTGCCAGCAGGCAGGGCAAGCCCTACGAGCAGTACTTC. Residues: CASRQGKPYEQYF.

With respect to this clone: Other nucleotide sequences in the sample specify the same CDR3. The V gene is TRBV19, the J gene TRBJ1-1, with no clear D. Germline V lookup: CDR1 LNHDA, CDR2 SQIVND (reference sequence). V lost 2 bases and J 2 bases, leaving 12 bases between the germline ends. This CDR3 is 15 amino acids long. CDR3 DNA: TGTGCCAGTAGTATATCGCCGACGGGAAACACTGAAGCTTTCTTT. This sequence encodes CASSISPTGNTEAFF.

The V and J genes are TRBV10-3 and TRBJ2-7; TRBD2 matches at 8 bases. The CDR3 runs to 13 residues. Germline loops: CDR1 ENHRY, CDR2 SYGVKD. The junction had 6 bases not matched to a gene; V was cut back by 6 bases and J by 5 bases. The CDR3 coding sequence is TGTGCCATCAGAGGGCGGGAGGACCACGAGCAGTACTTC. Encoded protein: CAIRGREDHEQYF.

The chain links TRBV2 to TRBJ2-7; D is possibly TRBD2 (6 bases). Germline V gene lookup returns CDR1 SNHLY and CDR2 FYNNEI. The CDR3 covers 13 residues. Trimming left V 2 bases short and J 5 bases short, with 10 bases between. The CDR3 DNA follows: TGTGCCAGCAGTGAAATCGGAGGGGACGAGCAGTACTTC. It encodes CASSEIGGDEQYF.

The V and J genes are TRBV7-3 and TRBJ2-1; no definite D call. Germline V CDR1 and CDR2: SGHTA, FQGTGA. The CDR3 contains 15 residues. V gave up 5 bases and J gave up 0 bases, with 11 bases separating them. CDR3: CASSPQSSSYNEQFF. The CDR3 nucleotides are TGTGCCAGCAGCCCACAGTCGAGCTCCTACAATGAGCAGTTCTTC.

The V and J genes are TRBV6-6 and TRBJ2-7; D remains ambiguous. V gave up 3 bases and J gave up 6 bases, with 6 bases separating them. The CDR3 extends over 11 amino acids. CDR1 is MNHNY and CDR2 is SVGAGI in the germline V gene (reference sequence). CDR3 in DNA: TGTGCCAGCAGTTATGTTAGCGAGCAGTACTTC. This gives the protein CASSYVSEQYF.

The DNA of the CDR3 is TGTGCCAGCAGCTTGGGGCCAGAACCAGGGTCTCAGCCCCAGCATTTT. The encoded protein is CASSLGPEPGSQPQHF. The chain joins TRBV5-6 to TRBJ1-5, with D possibly TRBD1 on 5 matching bases. Deletions cut 0 bases from V and 6 bases from J, with 16 bases between. There are 16 residues in the CDR3. Germline-derived CDR1 and CDR2 are SGHDT and YYEEEE. Full variable domain (missing parts from reference TRBV5-6 and TRBJ1-5): DAGVTQSPTHLIKTRGQQVTLRCSPKSGHDTVSWYQQALGQGPQFIFQYYEEEERQRGNFPDRFSGHQFPNYSSELNVNALLLGDSALYLCASSLGPEPGSQPQHFGDGTRLSIL.

The chain combines TRBV14 with TRBJ1-4; TRBD1 agrees at 9 bases. The germline V gene encodes CDR1 SGHDN and CDR2 FVKESK. The CDR3 runs to 15 residues. After removal of 1 base from V and 8 bases from J, the junction contained 5 bases not matched to a gene. The CDR3 loop reads CASSQAGTGREKLFF. The CDR3 DNA is TGTGCCAGCAGCCAAGCCGGGACAGGGCGCGAAAAACTGTTTTTT.

The chain couples TRBV18 to TRBJ1-1; D unresolved. The CDR3 consists of 13 residues. The germline V gene has CDR1 KGHSH and CDR2 LQKENI. The germline V and J ends were trimmed by 5 bases and 0 bases, with 7 bases remaining between them. CDR3 sequence reads: CASSWTMNTEAFF. The CDR3 nucleotides read TGTGCCAGCTCATGGACGATGAACACTGAAGCTTTCTTT.

The V and J genes are TRBV6-5 and TRBJ2-1; no clear D. Germline V gene lookup returns CDR1 MNHEY and CDR2 SVGAGI. The V end lost 4 bases, the J end lost 7 bases, and 5 bases lay between the germline ends. The CDR3 loop spans 11 amino acids. The CDR3 nucleotides read TGTGCCAGCAGTTTTTGGAATGAGCAGTTCTTC. It encodes CASSFWNEQFF.

The sample holds one count of this clone. The chain is built from TRBV7-8 and TRBJ2-2, with no clear D. V lost 3 bases and J 0 bases, leaving 8 bases between the germline ends. CDR1 is SGHVS, CDR2 FQNEAQ, per germline. CDR3 length: 15 amino acids. In DNA form, the CDR3 reads TGTGCCAGCAGCTTCCGCGAGGCGAACACCGGGGAGCTGTTTTTT. Its translation is CASSFREANTGELFF.